The T cell receptor beta chain described here comes from a study of T cell responses to AZD1222 COVID-19 vaccine (dated by TCRdb to about 2021). Context from the whole study: TCR sequencing was performed for fewer than 250 trial participants, of whom approximately 200 were given two doses of AZD1222 and some 25 were given two doses of MenACWY control vaccine. Trial participants were enrolled by age into subgroups of 18-55, 56-69 and 70-plus years, and around 150, 29 and 61 TCR-sequenced participants, respectively, were included in these subgroups.

Study-wide findings and limitations: In the small 56-69-year group, the increase in depth fell short of significance, most likely because of low power. Participants were mostly white British, with more females than males. The authors suggested clonal diversity may have been underestimated. Reportedly, almost half of the unique spike-specific TCRs recognized epitopes lying outside the regions that are mutated in the B.1.351 and B.1.1.7 variants. CD4 TCRs associated with the vaccine covered the entire spike protein, and the dominant responses were in regions 160-218 and 743-854. Because no day 14 peak-response samples were available, the repertoires could be characterized only after the peak T cell response. Conclusions about previously exposed vaccinees are limited, since just five or six AZD1222 recipients were seropositive for SARS-CoV-2 at baseline. Spike-specific TCR breadth and depth rose significantly after two AZD1222 doses compared with day 0 and with MenACWY recipients.

Deletion took 5 bases off V and 0 bases off J, with a span of 11 bases between the germline ends. The germline V gene (reference sequence) specifies SEHNR as CDR1 and FQNEAQ as CDR2. Including cysteine and phenylalanine, the CDR3 has 15 amino acids. The CDR3 DNA has 45 bases and is translated from base 1. The time point label on this specimen signifies: about 28 days (+/-7) after the second vaccine dose. AZD1222 recipients whose second dose came at about 4 weeks and those whose second dose came at about 12 weeks were combined into one group, since spike-specific TCR depth and breadth did not differ between the two schedules. The vaccinee samples were drawn from two UK trials, COV001 and COV002, one of which was a single-blind randomized controlled phase 2/3 trial testing AZD1222 (ChAdOx1 nCoV-19) in healthy adults. For TCRbeta chain sequencing, PBMC samples were collected from trial participants at day 0 and at day 28 after the second dose.

Points on this clone: Its cognate antigen has yet to be identified. No much larger clone exists at a distance of one base, and base qualities are not known.

The CDR3 regions of human TCRbeta chains were subjected to immunosequencing. The source study handled its data this way. TCRs in the repertoires were compared against a reference library of SARS-CoV-2-specific TCRs that had been generated with the MIRA antigen-specificity platform. Breadth was defined as the fraction of unique TCRs that were SARS-CoV-2-associated, and depth was defined as the fraction of total T cells that were SARS-CoV-2-associated. Using the MIRA data, every spike-specific TCR was mapped to the spike region that the TCR reacted to and assigned to either a CD4 or a CD8 class. Log10-transformed breadth and depth values were compared by one-way ANOVA with Sidak's multiple comparisons tests. TCRdb carries this immuneACCESS record with in-frame sequences only. Its versions omit some clonotypes, under half of them owing to an unresolved V gene in the studies checked, with the rest unexplained. D and trimming come from the DNA, and the V and J calls and clone size come from that table. The sample contains tens of thousands of clones, about 88% of them found a single time. The ten largest clonotypes hold approximately 5.3% of the sample.

Sequences were derived from peripheral blood, sampled 28 days after the second AZD1222 dose. The chain couples TRBV7-9 to TRBJ2-4, with the D gene not clear enough to name. This clonotype was obtained from an adult who received the AZD1222 COVID-19 vaccine. At the DNA level, the sequence is TGTGCCAGCAGCCCCCGCTCCCTAGCCAAAAACATTCAGTACTTC. The resulting protein is CASSPRSLAKNIQYF.